The entry below describes one T cell receptor beta chain. The sample comes from a study of PD-1 blockade in mismatch repair-deficient tumors. CDR1 KGHSH and CDR2 LQKENI come from the germline V gene. After removal of 3 bases from V and 4 bases from J, the junction contained 2 bases not matched to a gene. The CDR3 has 15 amino acids. Repertoires were generated with immunoSEQ multiplex PCR, while TCRdb's copy carries only in-frame clones and drops some. This sample has under 20,000 clones, with around 81% found just once. The sample was PBMCs, taken 4 weeks after starting pembrolizumab. The chain joins TRBV18 to TRBJ2-7, with TRBD2 matching over 14 bases. The TCR sequence derives from an adult with mismatch repair-deficient cancer. The CDR3, as DNA: TGTGCCAGCTCACCCGGGACTAGCGGGAGATACGAGCAGTACTTC. This sequence encodes CASSPGTSGRYEQYF. The full variable domain, with the rest looked up from reference TRBV18 and TRBJ2-7, is NAGVMQNPRHLVRRRGQEARLRCSPMKGHSHVYWYRQLPEEGLKFMVYLQKENIIDESGMPKERFSAEFPKEGPSILRIQQVVRGDSAAYFCASSPGTSGRYEQYFGPGTRLTVT.